This TCR beta chain was obtained from a study of OX40 agonist ivuxolimab in advanced cancers. Notes on the research overall: Ivuxolimab was a fully human IgG2 agonistic monoclonal antibody targeting the costimulatory receptor OX40 (CD134). Intravenous ivuxolimab was administered to patients every 2 weeks at six dose levels: 0.01, 0.1, 0.3, 1.5, 3 and 10 mg/kg. Of the approximately 50 patients in dose escalation, some 20 had hepatocellular carcinoma, some 15 had melanoma, 9 had renal cell carcinoma and 9 had head and neck cancer. In the dose-escalation cohort, 70% to 85% of patients were male, and the mean age was approximately 60 years, with a range of roughly 20 to 80. Patients were allowed to have had prior anti-PD-1, anti-PD-L1 or anti-CTLA-4 therapy, and roughly 40% of the dose-escalation patients had previously received checkpoint inhibitors. Partial responses occurred in three dose-escalation patients, of whom one had hepatocellular carcinoma and two had cutaneous melanoma. Peripheral TCRbeta sequencing was intended to test whether TCR sequence diversity was altered and clonal T-cell expansion was caused by ivuxolimab. The paper covers the monotherapy dose-escalation part of the phase I ivuxolimab trial, which included N ≈ 50 patients. What the research found in general, with its limitations: The antigen specificity of the peripheral T cells that underwent clonal expansion was not determined. On average, CD8+ T cells showed more expanded clones than CD4+ T cells after ivuxolimab. At doses from 0.1 to 3.0 mg/kg, clonal expansion was seen in both CD4+ and CD8+ blood T cells between baseline and week 6. Low levels of normalized T-cell clonal expansion were also seen in some patients who did not respond. In the 0.1-3.0 mg/kg groups, partial responders were among the patients with the lowest normalized peripheral clonal expansion, particularly in CD8+ T cells.

Patients with autoimmune disease history or receiving systemic immunosuppression were excluded from the trial. Peripheral blood for TCR sequencing was collected from all dose cohorts at baseline, on cycle 4 day 1, and on cycle 7 day 1. Samples came from an open-label, multicenter, first-in-human phase I dose-escalation trial of ivuxolimab. Adults with locally advanced or metastatic head and neck squamous cell, hepatocellular, melanoma or renal cell carcinoma were enrolled in the trial. CD4+ and CD8+ T cells were sorted separately from peripheral blood before TCR sequencing. CDR1 and CDR2 are drawn from the germline V gene: SGHNT, YENEEA. V is reduced by 5 bases and J by 1 base, leaving a spacing of 11 bases between them. The CDR3 runs 14 amino acids, cysteine and phenylalanine included. Only the CDR3 DNA stays, 42 bases, in frame from base 1. A remark on this clone: What antigen it recognizes has not been identified. Nothing much larger sits one base from this clone, and base qualities are not available.

Genomic DNA was isolated from the sorted cells so that the TCRbeta CDR3 region could be sequenced. TCRbeta CDR3 regions were sequenced using the immunoSEQ Assay. Not all clones reach the TCRdb copy of this immuneACCESS table, which keeps in-frame sequences only. Checked studies attribute under half of the gap to unresolved V genes and leave the rest unexplained. Recorded for this sample are about 93,000 clones; 92% of them occurred a single time. The biggest ten clones account for roughly 0.5% of the sample. Sequenced here: CD4+ or CD8+ T cells sorted from blood, sampled in a trial of the OX40 agonist ivuxolimab. This sequence originates from an adult with an advanced solid tumor such as melanoma, head and neck, liver or kidney cancer. The receptor chain draws on TRBV11-3 and TRBJ2-5, with a tentative D gene TRBD1 over 6 matching bases. This receptor carries the CDR3 CASSPGTLQETQYF. The DNA sequence is TGTGCCAGCAGCCCTGGGACACTCCAAGAGACCCAGTACTTC.